A selection of T cell receptor beta chains follows, all from one sample in a study of blood T cell repertoires in COVID-19. The data were produced by immunoSEQ multiplex PCR, yet TCRdb's version contains in-frame clones alone and is incomplete. The table records a few hundred thousand clones, roughly 89% of them present only once. Input material: PBMCs or T cells enriched from blood (not recorded which). The origin of the receptors is a woman between 18 and 29 years old who had recovered from COVID-19. Each CDR3 is given with its conserved first and last residue. A D gene is named only where the DNA matches it firmly. Only part of the rows carry a size: once, few, many, or a class if the clone is expanded.

d_call	v_call	clone_size	j_call	cdr3_aa	cdr3_nt
TRBD1	TRBV9	NA	TRBJ2-7	CASSVTGFDEQYF	TGTGCCAGCAGCGTGACAGGGTTCGACGAGCAGTACTTC
NA	TRBV2	NA	TRBJ1-5	CASRQGSNQPQHF	TGTGCCAGCAGGCAGGGTAGCAATCAGCCCCAGCATTTT
TRBD1	TRBV27	NA	TRBJ1-4	CASSPNRGVRGKLFF	TGTGCCAGCAGTCCTAACAGGGGGGTAAGGGGAAAACTGTTTTTT
NA	TRBV28	NA	TRBJ1-4	CASSLWRAERNEKLFF	TGTGCCAGCAGTTTATGGCGGGCCGAAAGAAATGAAAAACTGTTTTTT
NA	TRBV7-3	NA	TRBJ1-1	CASSFSPENTEAFF	TGTGCCAGCAGCTTCTCACCAGAGAACACTGAAGCTTTCTTT
NA	TRBV15	NA	TRBJ1-5	CATSSDKRGNQPQHF	TGTGCCACCAGCAGTGACAAGAGAGGCAATCAGCCCCAGCATTTT
NA	TRBV5-1	NA	TRBJ2-2	CASRLGGTNTGELFF	TGCGCCAGCCGGCTGGGCGGGACGAACACCGGGGAGCTGTTTTTT
NA	TRBV28	once	TRBJ1-4	CASSPGTQNEKLFF	TGTGCCAGCAGTCCCGGGACACAGAATGAAAAACTGTTTTTT
NA	TRBV7-2	NA	TRBJ2-7	CASSQRSPPHEQYF	TGTGCCAGCAGCCAGCGCTCCCCCCCTCACGAGCAGTACTTC
NA	TRBV7-9	once	TRBJ2-7	CASSPVAVSSYEQYF	TGTGCCAGCAGCCCAGTAGCGGTAAGCTCCTACGAGCAGTACTTC
NA	TRBV11-3	NA	TRBJ2-2	CASSSPYTGELFF	TGTGCCAGCAGCTCCCCGTACACCGGGGAGCTGTTTTTT
NA	TRBV5-5	NA	TRBJ1-5	CASSLHVGGAYQPQHF	TGTGCCAGCAGCTTGCATGTTGGGGGCGCTTATCAGCCCCAGCATTTT
TRBD1	TRBV15	NA	TRBJ2-7	CATSWGQGVSEQYF	TGTGCCACCAGCTGGGGACAGGGAGTTAGCGAGCAGTACTTC
NA	TRBV6-5	few	TRBJ1-2	CASIRSGGGYGYTF	TGTGCCAGCATTAGGTCCGGGGGGGGCTATGGCTACACCTTC
NA	TRBV27	NA	TRBJ2-5	CASSPLNQETQYF	TGTGCCAGCAGTCCCCTTAACCAAGAGACCCAGTACTTC
NA	TRBV9	once	TRBJ2-3	CASSVASRAPDTQYF	TGTGCCAGCAGCGTAGCATCCAGGGCCCCAGATACGCAGTATTTT
TRBD2	TRBV28	NA	TRBJ2-7	CASSSFFGRSSYEQYF	TGTGCCAGCAGTTCCTTCTTCGGGAGGAGCTCCTACGAGCAGTACTTC
NA	TRBV7-9	NA	TRBJ2-1	CASSPSGGPWGNEQFF	TGTGCCAGCAGCCCCTCGGGCGGGCCCTGGGGCAATGAGCAGTTCTTC
NA	TRBV5-1	NA	TRBJ1-3	CASSLGSGSEGNTIYF	TGCGCCAGCAGCCTTGGGTCCGGGTCGGAAGGAAACACCATATATTTT
NA	TRBV10-3	once	TRBJ1-1	CAIRGTGTPRSTEAFF	TGTGCCATCAGAGGCACCGGGACTCCGCGCAGCACTGAAGCTTTCTTT
NA	TRBV29-1	NA	TRBJ2-1	CSVDRAGLAYEQFF	TGCAGCGTTGATAGGGCGGGACTTGCGTATGAGCAGTTCTTC
TRBD1	TRBV19	NA	TRBJ1-5	CASSTRTGRGNQPQHF	TGTGCCAGTAGTACCCGGACAGGAAGGGGCAATCAGCCCCAGCATTTT
NA	TRBV10-3	NA	TRBJ1-1	CAISESMNTEAFF	TGTGCCATCAGTGAGTCTATGAACACTGAAGCTTTCTTT
NA	TRBV19	few	TRBJ1-1	CASSTRPGLREAFF	TGTGCCAGTAGTACCCGGCCAGGCCTAAGGGAAGCTTTCTTT
TRBD2	TRBV2	NA	TRBJ2-5	CASNLAGTQETQYF	TGTGCCAGCAATTTAGCGGGAACTCAAGAGACCCAGTACTTC
NA	TRBV7-3	NA	TRBJ2-3	CASSPGLIDTQYF	TGTGCCAGCAGCCCGGGACTTATAGATACGCAGTATTTT
NA	TRBV5-6	NA	TRBJ2-7	CASSYLGGYEQYF	TGTGCCAGCAGCTACTTGGGGGGTTACGAGCAGTACTTC
TRBD1	TRBV4-1	NA	TRBJ1-1	CASSQDLGQTTEAFF	TGCGCCAGCAGCCAAGATTTGGGACAGACCACTGAAGCTTTCTTT